A selection of T cell receptor beta chains follows, all from one sample in a study of blood T cell repertoires in COVID-19. Measured with immunoSEQ multiplex PCR; TCRdb has only the in-frame clones, and not every one. Altogether about 83,000 clones are present, roughly 86% being singletons, with the ten largest covering 20% to 25%. The sequencing sample was made of peripheral blood. Every receptor here comes from a woman older than 75 in a cohort sampled during active or convalescent COVID-19. Both conserved end residues are part of each CDR3. The D gene is left open where the match is weak. Expanded clones are given a class, and other clones once, few, many or no size at all.

d_call | j_call | v_call | clone_size | cdr3_nt | cdr3_aa
TRBD2 | TRBJ2-3 | TRBV9 | NA | TGTGCCAGCAGCGTTACTAGCGGCACAGATACGCAGTATTTT | CASSVTSGTDTQYF
NA | TRBJ1-1 | TRBV5-1 | NA | TGCGCCAGCAGCTTGTCTCCCCAAGGGGCCGCCACTGAAGCTTTCTTT | CASSLSPQGAATEAFF
NA | TRBJ1-3 | TRBV5-1 | NA | TGCGCCAGCACCCTGACAGGTCCATACTCTGGAAACACCATATATTTT | CASTLTGPYSGNTIYF
TRBD1 | TRBJ1-3 | TRBV18 | NA | TGTGCCAGCTCACCACAGGGGGCAGGAAACACCATATATTTT | CASSPQGAGNTIYF
NA | TRBJ1-6 | TRBV3-1/TRBV3-2 | once | TGTGCCAGCAGATGGACATCGGATTCACCCCTCCACTTT | CASRWTSDSPLHF
NA | TRBJ1-5 | TRBV28 | NA | TGTGCCAGCAGTCCCCTCCTGGGACTTTATAGCAATCAGCCCCAGCATTTT | CASSPLLGLYSNQPQHF
TRBD1 | TRBJ2-7 | TRBV11-2 | NA | TGTGCCAGCAGCTTAGGGGGGACAGAAAACGGCGAGCAGTACTTC | CASSLGGTENGEQYF
NA | TRBJ1-2 | TRBV28 | NA | TGTGCCAGCACCTTACCGCCGGGGATTAGTGGCTACACCTTC | CASTLPPGISGYTF
TRBD2 | TRBJ2-1 | TRBV2 | NA | TGTGCCAGCAGAGGACTAGCGGGTTCCTACAATGAGCAGTTCTTC | CASRGLAGSYNEQFF
NA | TRBJ1-2 | TRBV19 | NA | TGTGCCAGTAGCAGGGAACCCTACTATGGCTACACCTTC | CASSREPYYGYTF
NA | TRBJ2-3 | TRBV5-1 | NA | TGCGCCAGCAGCTTGCCGGGGTCAGATACGCAGTATTTT | CASSLPGSDTQYF
NA | TRBJ2-5 | TRBV7-3 | once | TGTGCCAGCAGCTTACTACTCCAAGAGACCCAGTACTTC | CASSLLLQETQYF
TRBD1 | TRBJ1-5 | TRBV19 | few | TGTGCCAGTAGTCCCGGACAGGGGGCACTAAGTCGGAGCAATCAGCCCCAGCATTTT | CASSPGQGALSRSNQPQHF
TRBD1 | TRBJ1-2 | TRBV18 | NA | TGTGCCAGCTCACCCCCAGGACAGGGCGGCTACACCTTC | CASSPPGQGGYTF
TRBD2 | TRBJ2-1 | TRBV12-5 | NA | TGTGCTAGTGGTTTCGGACTAGCGGGAGCTCATAATGAGCAGTTCTTC | CASGFGLAGAHNEQFF
TRBD2 | TRBJ2-1 | TRBV7-3 | NA | TGTGCCAGCAGCCCGAAGGGTCCACGAGGACTAGCGGAAGGCCTAAATGAGCAGTTCTTC | CASSPKGPRGLAEGLNEQFF
TRBD1 | TRBJ2-1 | TRBV5-1 | NA | TGCGCCAGCAGCTCGGGACAGGGAGGCTACAATGAGCAGTTCTTC | CASSSGQGGYNEQFF
TRBD1 | TRBJ1-3 | TRBV6-5 | NA | TGTGCCAGCAGTTACTCGACAGGGGGAAGGTACACCATATATTTT | CASSYSTGGRYTIYF
TRBD1 | TRBJ1-2 | TRBV27 | NA | TGTGCCAGCAGTCGGTGGGGACAGGAAGGCTATGGCTACACCTTC | CASSRWGQEGYGYTF
NA | TRBJ1-1 | TRBV3-1/TRBV3-2 | once | TGTGCCAGCAGCGGACTGACGTACTCAGGGGCGGAGGAAGCTTTCTTT | CASSGLTYSGAEEAFF
TRBD2 | TRBJ2-5 | TRBV7-7 | NA | TGTGCTAGCAGTCCGGGACTAGCGGTGGGGGAAGAGACCCAGTACTTC | CASSPGLAVGEETQYF
NA | TRBJ1-5 | TRBV6-5 | NA | TGTGCCAGCAGTAAGGACTTTAGCAATCAGCCCCAGCATTTT | CASSKDFSNQPQHF
NA | TRBJ2-2 | TRBV28 | NA | TGTGCCAGCAGTCCCCGGACCGGGGAGCTGTTTTTT | CASSPRTGELFF
NA | TRBJ1-5 | TRBV28 | few | TGTGCCAGCAGGGAAACAGGGCGGGTCGAGCCCCAGCATTTT | CASRETGRVEPQHF
TRBD1 | TRBJ1-5 | TRBV9 | NA | TGTGCCAGCAGTCCAGGACAGGGTGGCAATCAGCCCCAGCATTTT | CASSPGQGGNQPQHF
TRBD1 | TRBJ2-4 | TRBV5-4 | NA | TGTGCCAGCAGCCAAGCAGGGGGCTCGGTCAAAAACATTCAGTACTTC | CASSQAGGSVKNIQYF
TRBD1 | TRBJ1-1 | TRBV27 | NA | TGTGCCAGCACCCCTCTAGCCGGGACAGGGAAAGCTTTCTTT | CASTPLAGTGKAFF